This TCR beta chain was retrieved from a study of blood T cell repertoires in COVID-19. Data came from immunoSEQ multiplex PCR; TCRdb stores just in-frame clones and leaves some out. Seen here are 130,000 to 150,000 clones, roughly four fifths observed once, and the top ten hold over 9%. Between the trimmed V and J ends, which lost 1 base and 4 bases, there was a span of 8 bases. The CDR3 runs 14 residues. From germline, CDR1 is SGDLS and CDR2 YYNGEE. Sequenced sample: PBMCs or T cells enriched from blood (not recorded which). The chain carries TRBV9 and TRBJ1-4; no definite D call. The source is a man between 50 and 59 years old who had recovered from COVID-19. Written as DNA, the CDR3 is TGTGCCAGCAGCGTATCAGGATTTAATGAAAAACTGTTTTTT. This translates into CASSVSGFNEKLFF.